This TCR beta chain was obtained from a study of blood T cell repertoires in COVID-19. V was clipped by 1 base and J by 1 base, with 8 bases between them. Germline values: CDR1 SGHTA, CDR2 FQGNSA. The CDR3 contains 15 residues. The method was immunoSEQ multiplex PCR; TCRdb's version includes in-frame clones alone and lacks a portion of them. The repertoire holds hundreds of thousands of clones, with 91% as singletons. The chain couples TRBV7-2 to TRBJ1-5, with a weak D call TRBD1 (6 bases). The receptor's source is a woman between 18 and 30 years old who had recovered from COVID-19. What was sequenced was peripheral blood. The CDR3 nucleotides are TGTGCCAGCAGCTTAGTCAGGGGAAGCAATCAGCCCCAGCATTTT. Protein sequence: CASSLVRGSNQPQHF.